These 4 T cell receptor beta chains came from one sample sequenced in a study of shared clonotypes between healthy human individuals. Clones were sequenced by immunoSEQ multiplex PCR, and TCRdb holds only the in-frame ones, with some missing. This sample has approximately 640,000 clones, with approximately 79% found just once. The sample taken for sequencing was memory CD4+ T cells sorted from blood. Subset noted: CD45RA-negative fraction. The receptors were sampled from a woman aged 30 to 39 in good health.

The chain employs TRBV27 and TRBJ1-2, with a possible D match to TRBD1 (5 bases). Deletions cut 4 bases from V and 4 bases from J, with 16 bases between. Germline CDR1 is MNHEY and CDR2 is SMNVEV (reference sequence). The CDR3 consists of 15 residues. In DNA, the CDR3 is TGTGCCAGCAGTTCTAGACAGAACCCGGCCTATGGCTACACCTTC. Translated: CASSSRQNPAYGYTF.

V gene TRBV6-5 combines with J gene TRBJ1-1; D is unclear. The V end lost 6 bases, the J end lost 4 bases, and 9 bases lay between the germline ends. This CDR3 is built from 12 residues. Germline CDR1 is MNHEY and CDR2 is SVGAGI. The CDR3: CASRTRVTEAFF. DNA of the CDR3: TGTGCCAGCAGGACGAGGGTCACTGAAGCTTTCTTT.

The chain employs TRBV5-1 and TRBJ2-1, with 8 nucleotides matching TRBD1. CDR3 size: 16 residues. The trim removed 3 bases at V and 0 bases at J, leaving 5 bases unmatched. The V gene's germline CDR1 is SGHRS and CDR2 YFSETQ. This CDR3 reads CASSSGTGRSYNEQFF. In DNA, the CDR3 is TGCGCCAGCAGCTCGGGGACAGGCCGCTCCTACAATGAGCAGTTCTTC.

This chain joins TRBV2 and TRBJ2-3; unclear D gene. Germline CDR1 and CDR2: SNHLY and FYNNEI. There are 11 residues in the CDR3. Trimming shortened V by 5 bases and J by 3 bases, and 3 bases separated the two germline ends. For the CDR3, the DNA is TGTGCCAGCAGTCCTACAGATACGCAGTATTTT. Protein: CASSPTDTQYF.